The rows below give T cell receptor beta chains drawn from one sample of a study of blood T cell repertoires in COVID-19. The data were produced by immunoSEQ multiplex PCR, yet TCRdb's version contains in-frame clones alone and is incomplete. Here the sample spans more than 250,000 clones, roughly 84% being singletons. What was sequenced was peripheral blood. The receptors were gathered from a man aged 50 or older with active or convalescent COVID-19. Both conserved end residues are part of each CDR3. A D gene is named only where the DNA matches it firmly. Expanded clones get a size class; other rows say once, few or many, or leave the size out.

CDR3nt	CDR3aa	d_gene	v_gene	j_gene	abundance
TGTGCCAGCAGCGAAGACCAGGGGGCTGGCTATGGCTACACCTTC	CASSEDQGAGYGYTF	TRBD1	TRBV2	TRBJ1-2	once
TGTGCCTACGCACAGGGGGGGGGTGAAAAACTGTTTTTT	CAYAQGGGEKLFF	TRBD1	TRBV30	TRBJ1-4	.
TGTGCCAGTAGTATACGGGGCACAGATACGCAGTATTTT	CASSIRGTDTQYF	.	TRBV19	TRBJ2-3	.
TGCGCCAGCAGCCCTTTCTCTGGGGCCGAGCAGTACTTC	CASSPFSGAEQYF	.	TRBV5-1	TRBJ2-7	few
TGTGCCAGCAGTGTCGGGCAGGGGAATCAGCCCCAGCATTTT	CASSVGQGNQPQHF	.	TRBV2	TRBJ1-5	.
TGCAGCGCCCAAGCGGGATATCCACAAGAGACCCAGTACTTC	CSAQAGYPQETQYF	TRBD2	TRBV29-1	TRBJ2-5	.
TGTGCCAGCAGCCCGGGACAGGGGTTTTACGAGCAGTACTTC	CASSPGQGFYEQYF	.	TRBV21-1	TRBJ2-7	.
TGTGCCAGCAGCATGAGCGGGGGGTACGAGACCCAGTACTTC	CASSMSGGYETQYF	TRBD2	TRBV5-6	TRBJ2-5	.
TGTGCCAGCAGCTTGTTCGGGCAGGGGGACGCAAAACTGTTTTTT	CASSLFGQGDAKLFF	TRBD1	TRBV5-6	TRBJ1-4	.
TGTGCCAGCTCAGCCCTTGACAGGGGAGGTGGCTACACCTTC	CASSALDRGGGYTF	TRBD1	TRBV18	TRBJ1-2	.
TGCAGCGTTGAAGGTCACAGGGGCTATGAGCAGTTCTTC	CSVEGHRGYEQFF	TRBD1	TRBV29-1	TRBJ2-1	.
TGTGCCAGCAGTGTAGGGGGATCCAATGAAAAACTGTTTTTT	CASSVGGSNEKLFF	.	TRBV2	TRBJ1-4	.
TGTGCCAGCAGTTTTTTTGAGGGCAGGATAGTCCCGCGGGAGCAGTACTTC	CASSFFEGRIVPREQYF	.	TRBV28	TRBJ2-7	.
TGTGCCTGGAGTAAATCCGGGACAGGGAACACTGAAGCTTTCTTT	CAWSKSGTGNTEAFF	TRBD1	TRBV30	TRBJ1-1	.
TGTGCCAGCAGTAATCCCGTAGCCCAGGGGGGCGGCTACACCTTC	CASSNPVAQGGGYTF	TRBD1	TRBV28	TRBJ1-2	.
TGTGCCAGCAGGCATACGGAGCGGGGGATGGATACGCAGTATTTT	CASRHTERGMDTQYF	TRBD2	TRBV5-6	TRBJ2-3	.